Here is one TCR beta chain with its context. Its target is not known. Using genomic DNA as the template, TCR beta VDJ and CDR3 profiling was carried out. MiXCR, run by TCRdb on the reads, gives a single entry per CDR3 protein. The table has about 270,000 distinct CDR3 sequences, 45% to 70% seen once. The sample belongs to a study of CD8+CD57+ T cells in acquired aplastic anemia. Findings and limits, study-wide: Overlapping CD8+ CDR3 repertoires of patients and controls contained some 30 shared sequences.

Material for sequencing was sorted CD4+, CD8+, or CD8+CD57+ T cells (not recorded which) from PBMCs. The TCR comes from a human donor with severe aplastic anemia or a healthy control (not recorded which).

The CDR3 sequence: CASSRRADLGGYTF. CDR3 DNA sequence: TGCGCCAGCAGCCGTCGGGCGGATTTGGGTGGCTACACCTTC. The V call is TRBV4-3, the J call TRBJ1-2; D gene uncertain. Looked up from germline, CDR1 is LGHNA and CDR2 is YSLEER. V was pared by 4 bases and J by 7 bases, with 16 bases between. The CDR3 runs 14 residues.